This T cell receptor (beta chain) was sequenced for a study of T cell responses to AZD1222 COVID-19 vaccine. Study observations and caveats: Following two doses of AZD1222, Spike-specific TCR breadth and depth rose.

Concerning this clone itself: Its antigen is unidentified.

This CDR3 is built from 14 residues. The V gene lost 1 base and the J gene lost 8 bases, with 12 bases spanning the gap. From germline, CDR1 is SEHNR and CDR2 FQNEAQ (reference sequence). Using immunoSEQ multiplex PCR, the repertoire was profiled, and TCRdb retains in-frame clones only, with some absent. The repertoire has about 140,000 clones, roughly 91% of them found once; the top ten carry approximately 5%. The TCR was taken from an adult in good health. Source: peripheral blood, taken on day 0 of AZD1222 vaccination. The chain has TRBV7-9 and TRBJ1-3; D perhaps matches TRBD1 (5 bases). In nucleotides, the CDR3 is TGTGCCAGCAGCTTAGAGGACCCGGGGGACACCATATATTTT. Translated: CASSLEDPGDTIYF.